A selection of T cell receptor beta chains follows, all from one sample in a study of T cell responses to AZD1222 COVID-19 vaccine. Assay used: immunoSEQ multiplex PCR; TCRdb lists only in-frame clones, some missing. The table has 90,000 or so clones, about 88% seen once; the top ten hold around 6%. The sample here was peripheral blood, taken 28 days after the second AZD1222 dose. The receptors were sampled from an adult who received the AZD1222 COVID-19 vaccine. Each CDR3 is given with its conserved first and last residue. Not every row has a clone size; where given, it reads once, few, many or a size class.

clone size,V gene,CDR3 protein
few,TRBV11-3,CASSSRVGEAFF
-,TRBV19,CASGRDGRYSNQPQHF
-,TRBV10-3,CAISESQANTEAFF
-,TRBV18,CASSPQGRETQYF
once,TRBV28,CASTYRGQKAFF
once,TRBV2,CASKSAGNTIYF
-,TRBV9,CASSLQPGQGSYGYTF
-,TRBV25-1,CASSATGLYEQYF
-,TRBV7-8,CASSSQGTPYEQYF
-,TRBV15,CATSRGLGASNQPQHF
-,TRBV12-3/TRBV12-4,CASEGENEGQFF
once,TRBV1,CTSSRLAGGYEQYF
-,TRBV29-1,CSVAASNTGELFF
-,TRBV12-3/TRBV12-4,CASSPGVRETQYF
-,TRBV9,CASSVSLQGRNEQFF
-,TRBV27,CASSLRGGQNNYGYTF
-,TRBV7-2,CASRATRDQETQYF
-,TRBV2,CASSKQGLNTEAFF
-,TRBV5-1,CASSSGTNMNTEAFF
-,TRBV3-1/TRBV3-2,CASSFRQGVKRANVLTF
-,TRBV6-5,CASSYVAGISHEQYF